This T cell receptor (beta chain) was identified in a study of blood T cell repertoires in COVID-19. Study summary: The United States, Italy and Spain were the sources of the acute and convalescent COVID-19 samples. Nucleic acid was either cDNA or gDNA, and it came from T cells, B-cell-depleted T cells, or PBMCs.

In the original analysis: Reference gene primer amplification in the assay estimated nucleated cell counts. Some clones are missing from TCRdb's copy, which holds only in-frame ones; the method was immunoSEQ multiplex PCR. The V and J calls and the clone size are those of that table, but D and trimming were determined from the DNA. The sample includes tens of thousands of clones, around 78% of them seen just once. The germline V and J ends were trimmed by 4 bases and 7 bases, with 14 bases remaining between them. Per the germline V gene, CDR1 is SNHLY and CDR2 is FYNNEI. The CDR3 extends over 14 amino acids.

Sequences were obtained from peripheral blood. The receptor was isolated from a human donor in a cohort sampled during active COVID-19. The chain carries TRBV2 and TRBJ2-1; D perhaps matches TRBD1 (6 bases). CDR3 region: CASSVRQAINEQFF. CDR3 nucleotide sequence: TGTGCCAGCAGTGTACGACAGGCGATAAATGAGCAGTTCTTC. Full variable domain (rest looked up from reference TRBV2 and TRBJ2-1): EPEVTQTPSHQVTQMGQEVILRCVPISNHLYFYWYRQILGQKVEFLVSFYNNEISEKSEIFDDQFSVERPDGSNFTLKIRSTKLEDSAMYFCASSVRQAINEQFFGPGTRLTVL.